This is a list of T cell receptor beta chains from one sample in a study of sequential checkpoint blockade in melanoma. TCRdb's table, derived via immunoSEQ multiplex PCR, lists solely in-frame clones and lacks some. The sample consists of about 22,000 clones, approximately 78% of them appearing once. This sample comprised CD8+ T cells sorted from blood (inferred from file names), obtained from a patient given nivolumab and ipilimumab in sequence. Every receptor here comes from a human donor with melanoma. Each CDR3 is given with its conserved first and last residue. Fields, in order: V gene, D gene, clone size, J gene, CDR3 protein, CDR3 DNA. D genes are given only for firm matches. Clone size is stated in some rows and not others, as once, few, many or a class when expanded.

v_gene: TRBV7-8
d_gene: TRBD2
abundance: few
j_gene: TRBJ2-7
CDR3aa: CASSSTSGELNEQYF
CDR3nt: TGTGCCAGCAGCTCTACTAGCGGGGAGCTTAACGAGCAGTACTTC

v_gene: TRBV7-9
d_gene: .
abundance: few
j_gene: TRBJ2-5
CDR3aa: CASSKESKETQYF
CDR3nt: TGTGCCAGCAGCAAAGAGAGCAAGGAGACCCAGTACTTC

v_gene: TRBV7-9
d_gene: TRBD2
abundance: .
j_gene: TRBJ2-7
CDR3aa: CASSSWLAGDYEQYF
CDR3nt: TGTGCCAGCAGCTCTTGGCTAGCGGGGGACTACGAGCAGTACTTC

v_gene: TRBV11-2
d_gene: .
abundance: .
j_gene: TRBJ1-1
CDR3aa: CASSLERGGAFF
CDR3nt: TGTGCCAGCAGCTTAGAACGGGGGGGAGCTTTCTTT

v_gene: TRBV7-8
d_gene: TRBD2
abundance: .
j_gene: TRBJ2-5
CDR3aa: CASSVDGVLAGLETQYF
CDR3nt: TGTGCCAGCAGCGTAGACGGGGTACTAGCGGGGTTAGAGACCCAGTACTTC

v_gene: TRBV5-6
d_gene: TRBD2
abundance: .
j_gene: TRBJ2-7
CDR3aa: CASSLGLAGPYEQYF
CDR3nt: TGTGCCAGCAGCTTGGGACTAGCGGGCCCCTACGAGCAGTACTTC

v_gene: TRBV16
d_gene: .
abundance: few
j_gene: TRBJ1-1
CDR3aa: CASSQFQGPDEAFF
CDR3nt: TGTGCCAGCAGCCAATTCCAGGGGCCAGATGAAGCTTTCTTT

v_gene: TRBV30
d_gene: .
abundance: .
j_gene: TRBJ2-6
CDR3aa: CALYSGANVLTF
CDR3nt: TGTGCCTTATATTCTGGGGCCAACGTCCTGACTTTC

v_gene: TRBV29-1
d_gene: .
abundance: .
j_gene: TRBJ2-3
CDR3aa: CSVETPGHFPYTDTQYF
CDR3nt: TGCAGCGTTGAAACCCCGGGACACTTTCCTTACACAGATACGCAGTATTTT

v_gene: TRBV5-1
d_gene: .
abundance: few
j_gene: TRBJ2-7
CDR3aa: CASSFRGGNYEQYF
CDR3nt: TGCGCCAGCAGCTTCCGTGGGGGGAACTACGAGCAGTACTTC

v_gene: TRBV7-3
d_gene: TRBD1
abundance: .
j_gene: TRBJ2-6
CDR3aa: CASTQGQVMSGANVLTF
CDR3nt: TGTGCCAGCACCCAGGGACAGGTGATGTCTGGGGCCAACGTCCTGACTTTC

v_gene: TRBV9
d_gene: .
abundance: .
j_gene: TRBJ2-1
CDR3aa: CASSTSWSSYNEQFF
CDR3nt: TGTGCCAGCAGCACCAGTTGGAGCTCCTACAATGAGCAGTTCTTC

v_gene: TRBV9
d_gene: .
abundance: once
j_gene: TRBJ1-2
CDR3aa: CASSPRPGGYGYTF
CDR3nt: TGTGCCAGCAGCCCACGCCCCGGGGGCTATGGCTACACCTTC

v_gene: TRBV6-5
d_gene: .
abundance: .
j_gene: TRBJ1-1
CDR3aa: CASSTYQGMNTEAFF
CDR3nt: TGTGCCAGCAGTACCTACCAGGGTATGAACACTGAAGCTTTCTTT

v_gene: TRBV6-5
d_gene: .
abundance: .
j_gene: TRBJ2-1
CDR3aa: CASSYQPSGVDEQFF
CDR3nt: TGTGCCAGCAGTTACCAACCCTCGGGGGTCGATGAGCAGTTCTTC

v_gene: TRBV30
d_gene: TRBD1
abundance: once
j_gene: TRBJ2-5
CDR3aa: CAWGEGQGLGWGTVQETQYF
CDR3nt: TGTGCCTGGGGTGAAGGACAGGGGTTGGGGTGGGGGACCGTCCAAGAGACCCAGTACTTC

v_gene: TRBV6-5
d_gene: TRBD2
abundance: .
j_gene: TRBJ2-7
CDR3aa: CASSPLAGGSHEQYF
CDR3nt: TGTGCCAGCAGTCCCCTAGCGGGAGGTTCCCACGAGCAGTACTTC

v_gene: TRBV6-6
d_gene: TRBD1
abundance: .
j_gene: TRBJ1-1
CDR3aa: CASLQGGTEAFF
CDR3nt: TGTGCCAGCCTGCAGGGGGGCACTGAAGCTTTCTTT

v_gene: TRBV5-5
d_gene: .
abundance: .
j_gene: TRBJ2-7
CDR3aa: CASSLNVGRSSYEQYF
CDR3nt: TGTGCCAGCAGCTTGAACGTTGGGAGGAGCTCCTACGAGCAGTACTTC

v_gene: TRBV2
d_gene: .
abundance: .
j_gene: TRBJ2-7
CDR3aa: CASGEGHRSYEQYF
CDR3nt: TGTGCAAGTGGGGAGGGACATCGCTCCTACGAGCAGTACTTC